This T cell receptor beta chain was sequenced during a study of regulatory T cells in long-lasting Graves disease. This CDR3 spans 16 amino acids. The germline gives CDR1 MGHRA, CDR2 YSYEKL. V was cut by 2 bases and J by 4 bases, with 15 bases left in between. Documented time point: newly diagnosed GD, antithyroid drugs for less than 3 months. PBMC RNA was the source of the TCR library. A blood draw put about 9.9 milliliters of peripheral blood into EDTA tubes. This clonotype was found many times. TCR beta libraries were built with iRepertoire HTBI primers and Arm-PCR of CDR3 regions. TCRdb re-analysed the multiplex PCR reads in MiXCR, keeping a single row per CDR3 protein. The sample carries some 450,000 distinct CDR3 sequences, about 17% recorded once. Separately, the same data were catalogued under a study of T cells in Graves' hyperthyroidism and ophthalmopathy. That work adds: Primed by the HTBI set, a first-round RT-PCR was run on the TCR CDR3.

The chain has TRBV4-1 and TRBJ1-5; perhaps TRBD1 as D (5 bases). This TCR was recovered from a woman in her 30s with Graves disease. Specimen: peripheral blood mononuclear cells (PBMCs), collected at new diagnosis, from a patient treated with antithyroid drugs. CDR3 nucleotide sequence: TGCGCCAGCAGCCAACAAATGACAGACGAAAATCAGCCCCAGCATTTT. It encodes CASSQQMTDENQPQHF.